The T cell receptor beta chain described here comes from a study of shared clonotypes between healthy human individuals. TCRdb's copy holds only in-frame clones and misses some; the assay was immunoSEQ multiplex PCR. The sample carries roughly 450,000 clones, 79% recorded once. The germline CDR1 and CDR2 sequences are MDHEN and SYDVKM. V trimming: 5 bases; J trimming: 4 bases; junction bases outside the gene matches: 14. The CDR3 runs to 17 residues. The clonotype comes from a woman in her forties in good health. Some clones in this sample may be carry-over from other donors' samples. The chain links TRBV28 to TRBJ1-1; 9 bases line up with TRBD1. Sequenced: PBMCs. The CDR3 DNA reads as TGTGCCAGCAGTCATTTGGTGGGACAGGGACCTGGCACTGAAGCTTTCTTT. Amino acid sequence: CASSHLVGQGPGTEAFF. Full variable domain (rest looked up from reference TRBV28 and TRBJ1-1): DVKVTQSSRYLVKRTGEKVFLECVQDMDHENMFWYRQDPGLGLRLIYFSYDVKMKEKGDIPEGYSVSREKKERFSLILESASTNQTSMYLCASSHLVGQGPGTEAFFGQGTRLTVV.